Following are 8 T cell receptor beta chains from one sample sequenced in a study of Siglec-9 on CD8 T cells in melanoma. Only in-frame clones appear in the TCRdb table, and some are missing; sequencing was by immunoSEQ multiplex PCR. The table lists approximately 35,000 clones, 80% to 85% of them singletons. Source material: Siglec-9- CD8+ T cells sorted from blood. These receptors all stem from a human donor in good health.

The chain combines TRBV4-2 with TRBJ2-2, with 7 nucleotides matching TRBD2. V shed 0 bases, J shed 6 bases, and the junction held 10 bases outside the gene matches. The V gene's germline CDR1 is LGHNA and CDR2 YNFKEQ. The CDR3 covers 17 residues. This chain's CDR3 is CASSQDERGGFAGELFF. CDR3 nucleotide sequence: TGTGCCAGCAGCCAAGATGAGCGGGGTGGGTTCGCCGGGGAGCTGTTTTTT.

The CDR3 nucleotides are TGTGCCAGCAGTCTCAGCACGACAGGGCAGGAAAAACTGTTTTTT. Protein sequence: CASSLSTTGQEKLFF. The V gene is TRBV28, the J gene TRBJ1-4; 7 bases align to TRBD1. Looked up from germline, CDR1 is MDHEN and CDR2 is SYDVKM. The CDR3 totals 15 residues. Trimming cost V 5 bases and J 8 bases; bases outside gene matches: 11.

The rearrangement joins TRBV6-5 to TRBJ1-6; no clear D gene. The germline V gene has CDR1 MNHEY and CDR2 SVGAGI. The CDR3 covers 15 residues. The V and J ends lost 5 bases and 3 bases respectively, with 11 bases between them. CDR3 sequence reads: CASSLGSGYNSPLHF. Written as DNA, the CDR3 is TGTGCCAGCAGTCTCGGGAGTGGCTATAATTCACCCCTCCACTTT.

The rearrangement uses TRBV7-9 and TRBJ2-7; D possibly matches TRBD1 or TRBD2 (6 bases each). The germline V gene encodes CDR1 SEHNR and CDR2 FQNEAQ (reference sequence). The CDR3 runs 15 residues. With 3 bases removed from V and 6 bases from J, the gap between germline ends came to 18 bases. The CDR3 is CASSFLGGELGEQYF. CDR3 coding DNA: TGTGCCAGCAGCTTCTTGGGGGGCGAATTGGGCGAGCAGTACTTC.

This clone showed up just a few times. CDR3: CASSDDEQGASNQPQHF. The CDR3 bases are TGTGCCAGTAGTGACGACGAACAGGGGGCCAGCAATCAGCCCCAGCATTTT. The V gene is TRBV19, the J gene TRBJ1-5, with TRBD1 matching over 9 bases. Germline V gives CDR1 LNHDA, CDR2 SQIVND (reference sequence). CDR3 length: 17 amino acids. Germline trimming cut 5 bases from V and 1 base from J; bases unmatched to any gene: 9.

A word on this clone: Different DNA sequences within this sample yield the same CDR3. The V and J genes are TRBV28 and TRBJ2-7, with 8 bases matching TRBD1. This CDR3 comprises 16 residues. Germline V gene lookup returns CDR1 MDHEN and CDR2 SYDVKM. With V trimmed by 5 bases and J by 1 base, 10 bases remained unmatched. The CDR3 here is CASSPPGQASSYEQYF. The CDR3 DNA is TGTGCCAGCAGTCCTCCGGGACAGGCCTCGTCCTACGAGCAGTACTTC.

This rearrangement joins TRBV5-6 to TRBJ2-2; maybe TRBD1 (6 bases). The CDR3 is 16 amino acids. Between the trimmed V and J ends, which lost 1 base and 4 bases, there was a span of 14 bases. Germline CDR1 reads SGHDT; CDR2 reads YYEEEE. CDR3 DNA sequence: TGTGCCAGCAGCTTGTCTGAGGCAGGGGTCACCGGGGAGCTGTTTTTT. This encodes CASSLSEAGVTGELFF.

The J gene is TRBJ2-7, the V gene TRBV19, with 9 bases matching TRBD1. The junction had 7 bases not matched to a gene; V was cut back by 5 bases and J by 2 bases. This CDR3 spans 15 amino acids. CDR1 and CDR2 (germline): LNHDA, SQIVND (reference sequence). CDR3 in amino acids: CASSPTGGETYEQYF. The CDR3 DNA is TGTGCCAGTAGTCCCACAGGGGGCGAGACCTACGAGCAGTACTTC.